This T cell receptor (beta chain) stems from a study of vaccination effects on CD4 cells after COVID-19. Before any sequencing was done, the ViraFEST assay used viral peptide pools to expand antigen-specific CD4+ T cells. It was after nine to ten days of culture that CD4+ T cells were isolated. The infection with SARS-CoV-2 (confirmed by PCR) occurred in this person between March and December 2020. Every well got a few million PBMC, which were grown with around 11 IU/ml IL-2 and about 10 ug/ml peptides. Half-medium replacement with IL-2 medium occurred on days 3 and 7. TCRdb's table, derived via immunoSEQ multiplex PCR, lists solely in-frame clones and lacks some. Of 30,000 to 40,000 clones in the sample, over 60% are singletons; the top ten hold roughly 33%. Study results and caveats: Convalescent patients in the study were few, and early post-infection timepoints were absent.

Losses at the gene ends were 1 base for V and 4 bases for J; bases not matched to a gene: 3. The CDR3 runs 15 residues. Germline CDR1 is LGHNA and CDR2 is YNFKEQ. As concerns this clone: Its antigen remains unknown.

V and J are TRBV4-2 and TRBJ1-4; 7 bases agree with TRBD1. The input for sequencing was CD4+ T cells from PBMCs cultured with a peptide pool, taken before COVID-19 vaccination. This sequence originates from a human donor who had a prior SARS-CoV-2 infection. The CDR3 spells CASSQGHRGNEKLFF. The CDR3 bases are TGTGCCAGCAGCCAAGGGCACAGGGGTAATGAAAAACTGTTTTTT.